This T cell receptor (beta chain) was retrieved from a study of technical replicates of blood from several donors. Generated by immunoSEQ multiplex PCR, the TCRdb table keeps only in-frame clones and is missing some. Altogether approximately 92,000 clones are present, approximately 95% being singletons, with the ten largest covering just over 0.2%. This CDR3 region has 18 residues. V lost 5 bases and J lost 2; bases outside the gene matches: 14. CDR1 is SGHNT and CDR2 is YENEEA in the germline V gene. This clone was seen more than once but under ten times. J is TRBJ2-1 and V is TRBV11-3; 8 bases are shared with TRBD2. This clonotype originated in a human donor in good health. Sequenced input: T cells isolated from PBMCs. The CDR3 sequence is CASSPRGGWGGTYNEQFF. The CDR3 nucleotides read TGTGCCAGCAGCCCCCGGGGGGGTTGGGGGGGGACCTACAATGAGCAGTTCTTC.